This T cell receptor (beta chain) derives from a study of beta chain features in type 1 diabetes. Study as a whole: No patient-donor differences in age, gender, total cells or subset yield. Study-wide results and caveats: In comparison with healthy donors, patients had naive, central memory and Treg TCRB repertoires that appeared more similar. Equally in patients and controls, PCR might preferentially amplify shorter templates. Because the template was cDNA, high-expressing cells might be over-represented.

The CDR3 is made up of 15 amino acids. The V segment lost 0 bases and the J segment 0 bases; nucleotides outside the gene matches: 1. From germline, CDR1 is KGHSH and CDR2 LQKENI. A note on this clone: The target antigen is unknown.

Expressed TCRB transcripts were sequenced, since all the RNA that had been isolated was reverse transcribed. TCRdb's copy holds only in-frame clones and misses some; the assay was immunoSEQ multiplex PCR. The sample has under 450,000 clones; over 12% are singletons. The sample comprised naive CD4+ T cells from blood. The chain uses TRBV18 and TRBJ2-5; 7 bases are a match to TRBD1. The receptor was isolated from a woman aged 18-29 years in good health. The CDR3 region has the DNA TGTGCCAGCTCACCACCGGGACAGAACCAAGAGACCCAGTACTTC. This encodes CASSPPGQNQETQYF.